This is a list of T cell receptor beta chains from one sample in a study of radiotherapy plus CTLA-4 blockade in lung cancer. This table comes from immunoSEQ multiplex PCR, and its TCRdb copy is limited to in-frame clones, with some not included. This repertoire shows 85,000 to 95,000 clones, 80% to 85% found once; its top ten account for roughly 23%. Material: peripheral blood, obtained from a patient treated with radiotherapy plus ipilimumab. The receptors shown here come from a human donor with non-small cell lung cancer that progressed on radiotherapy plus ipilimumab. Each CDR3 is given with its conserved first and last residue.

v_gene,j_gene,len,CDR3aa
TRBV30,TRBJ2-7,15,CAWSRSLAGGDEQYF
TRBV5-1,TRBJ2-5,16,CASSLDLAGVQETQYF
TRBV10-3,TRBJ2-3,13,CAISGASTDTQYF
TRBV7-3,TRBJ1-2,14,CASSLFGTREGYTF
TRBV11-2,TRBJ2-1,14,CASSLNAINNEQFF
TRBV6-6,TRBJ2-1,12,CASSYGYNEQFF
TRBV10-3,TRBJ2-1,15,CAISPLAGANNEQFF
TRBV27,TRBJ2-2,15,CASSVAGSNTGELFF
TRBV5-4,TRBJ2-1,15,CASSLNRGQYNEQFF
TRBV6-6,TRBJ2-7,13,CASRMDRVDEQYF
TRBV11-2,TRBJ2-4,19,CASSLGGTSGSIAKNIQYF
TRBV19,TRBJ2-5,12,CASSIDMETQYF
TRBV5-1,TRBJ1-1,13,CASSRTPGTEAFF
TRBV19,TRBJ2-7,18,CASSPRGLAGRATYEQYF
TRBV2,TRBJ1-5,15,CASTGPADSNQPQHF
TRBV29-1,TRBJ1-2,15,CSVEGTEVFNYGYTF
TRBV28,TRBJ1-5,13,CASRDYRDQPQHF
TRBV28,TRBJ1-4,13,CASGRTPNEKLFF
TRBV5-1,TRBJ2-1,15,CASSLRLAAYNEQFF
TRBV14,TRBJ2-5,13,CASSRGARETQYF